Sequencing of this T cell receptor beta chain was carried out in a study of blood T cells in healthy people across ages. The individuals who served as donors were healthy Caucasians living in Russia, aged roughly 6 to 95. Peripheral blood, about 9.3 milliliters per donor, was collected. Findings and caveats of the study: Older individuals had lower TCR beta diversity per million T cells (the decline was roughly linear).

Concerning this clonotype itself: The antigen is undetermined. Germline is not matched at one junction end, which may reflect a read error.

For the second PCR, which ran for about 7 to 12 cycles, a sample-barcoded 5' primer and a J-beta primer mix were used. One entry per CDR3 protein results from TCRdb running MiXCR on the 5' RACE reads. The sample gives more than 900,000 distinct CDR3 sequences, about 28% of which show up once; around 9.6% is in the top ten. The same sample was also used in a study of T cells of mothers and their children.

The sequence was obtained from a woman between 35 and 50 years old in good health. Source material: blood.

The CDR3 is CAGSQWDRGWGEQYF. The CDR3 DNA sequence: TGTGCCGGCAGCCAATGGGACAGGGGTTGGGGCGAGCAGTACTTC. The J gene is TRBJ2-7, the V gene TRBV7-2; 10 bases align to TRBD1. The CDR3 loop spans 15 amino acids. CDR1 is SGHTA, CDR2 FQGNSA, per germline. Full variable domain (remainder filled in from reference TRBV7-2 and TRBJ2-7): GAGVSQSPSNKVTEKGKDVELRCDPISGHTALYWYRQSLGQGLEFLIYFQGNSAPDKSGLPSDRFSAERTGGSVSTLTIQRTQQEDSAVYLCAGSQWDRGWGEQYFGPGTRLTVT.